This is a list of T cell receptor beta chains from one sample in a study of blood T cell dynamics during melanoma immunotherapy. TCRdb's copy holds only in-frame clones and misses some; the assay was immunoSEQ multiplex PCR. The sample lists 8,000 or so clones, approximately 85% occurring once. The sample consisted of blood, taken from a patient treated with checkpoint blockade. These receptors originate from a human donor with melanoma. Both conserved end residues are part of each CDR3. The D gene is left open where the match is weak. Some rows have no size entry. The others give once, few or many, or a class for an expanded clone.

>.|TRBV5-1|17|TRBJ1-2|TRBD1
TGCGCCAGCAGCCTTCAGACAGGGGCCCCTAAAACTAATGGCTACACCTTC
CASSLQTGAPKTNGYTF
>.|TRBV19|14|TRBJ1-4|.
TGTGCCAGTAGTCTGACGCGGACTAATGAAAAACTGTTTTTT
CASSLTRTNEKLFF
>.|TRBV9|15|TRBJ1-6|TRBD1
TGTGCCAGCAGCCCCGGACAGGGCGGGAATTCACCCCTCCACTTT
CASSPGQGGNSPLHF
>few|TRBV7-9|14|TRBJ2-7|.
TGTGCCAGCAGCCGTGGGATCGGGTTTTACGAGCAGTACTTC
CASSRGIGFYEQYF
>.|TRBV10-3|15|TRBJ2-7|.
TGTGCCACCACACCCACAGGGGGAGGGGGCTTCGAGCAGTACTTC
CATTPTGGGGFEQYF
>.|TRBV28|16|TRBJ1-6|.
TGTGCCAGCAGTCCCTCGGGAGAGGGGTATAATTCACCCCTCCACTTT
CASSPSGEGYNSPLHF
>.|TRBV7-2|13|TRBJ2-7|.
TGTGCCAGCAGCTTGGGATTAGGGGTTGAGCAGTACTTC
CASSLGLGVEQYF
>once|TRBV29-1|13|TRBJ2-7|.
TGCAGCGCTGCCCATGGACAGTCCTACGAGCAGTACTTC
CSAAHGQSYEQYF
>.|TRBV5-1|13|TRBJ1-1|.
TGCGCCAGCAGCTTGGACCCTAACACTGAAGCTTTCTTT
CASSLDPNTEAFF
>.|TRBV27|13|TRBJ2-7|.
TGTGCCAGCAGTTTATCCCCTGGTTACGAGCAGTACTTC
CASSLSPGYEQYF
>.|TRBV4-1|19|TRBJ1-1|.
TGCGCCAGCAGCCAAGATTCAAACATGGTCGGGGTCTCGGTCACTGAAGCTTTCTTT
CASSQDSNMVGVSVTEAFF
>.|TRBV6-1|14|TRBJ2-7|TRBD2
TGTGCCAGCATTCGGACTAGCGGGAACTACGAGCAGTACTTC
CASIRTSGNYEQYF
>.|TRBV19|15|TRBJ2-7|TRBD2
TGTGCCAGTAGGAGGGTTGCTAGCGGGAACTACGAGCAGTACTTC
CASRRVASGNYEQYF
>.|TRBV6-6|14|TRBJ2-7|.
TGTGCCAGCAGTTACTCAGGCGGAACCTACGAGCAGTACTTC
CASSYSGGTYEQYF
>.|TRBV2|15|TRBJ1-4|.
TGTGCCAGCAGTGAATTGGGGGGGGGTAATGAAAAACTGTTTTTT
CASSELGGGNEKLFF
>.|TRBV6-1|16|TRBJ2-7|.
TGTGCCAGCAGTGAAGCGAGATTCGGCGGATCCTACGAGCAGTACTTC
CASSEARFGGSYEQYF
>.|TRBV10-3|15|TRBJ1-1|.
TGTGCCATCAGTGAGTCCGGACAGAAGAACACTGAAGCTTTCTTT
CAISESGQKNTEAFF
>.|TRBV7-6|15|TRBJ1-6|.
TGTGCCAGCAGCTTAGTTGGCCTAGGGAATTCACCCCTCCACTTT
CASSLVGLGNSPLHF
>.|TRBV2|16|TRBJ1-2|TRBD1
TGTGCCAGCAGTCCGGGACAGGGTACCCTTAACTATGGCTACACCTTC
CASSPGQGTLNYGYTF
>.|TRBV28|14|TRBJ1-1|TRBD1
TGTGCCAGCAGGCCCCAGGGGGGGAACACTGAAGCTTTCTTT
CASRPQGGNTEAFF
>.|TRBV28|15|TRBJ1-1|TRBD1
TGTGCCAGCATTTCTCTATACAGGGGGGGCACTGAAGCTTTCTTT
CASISLYRGGTEAFF
>.|TRBV19|15|TRBJ2-7|.
TGTGCCAGTAGTATAGGGCTAGCTTCCTCCTACGAGCAGTACTTC
CASSIGLASSYEQYF
>.|TRBV6-6|13|TRBJ2-7|.
TGTGCCAGCAGGGGGGACCGCCTCTACGAGCAGTACTTC
CASRGDRLYEQYF
>.|TRBV5-4|15|TRBJ2-7|TRBD2
TGTGCCAGCAGCGAGGGGACTAGCTCATCCTACGAGCAGTACTTC
CASSEGTSSSYEQYF
>.|TRBV19|14|TRBJ1-3|TRBD1
TGTGCCAGTACCCGGACAGGGGCTGATAACACCATATATTTT
CASTRTGADNTIYF